This T cell receptor (beta chain) was identified during a study of early T cells in non-severe SARS-CoV-2 infection. Across the whole study: Whole-blood bulk RNA, unsorted, was sequenced, and chains were unpaired.

Individually, cDNA molecules had unique molecular identifiers attached to them. TCRdb passed the 5' RACE reads through MiXCR, listing each CDR3 protein once. The top ten clones hold around 4.3% of a sample with over 90,000 distinct CDR3 sequences, 12% of them seen once. The CDR3 has 14 amino acids. From germline, CDR1 is PRHDT and CDR2 FYEKMQ (reference sequence). Trimming removed 5 bases from V and 4 bases from J, with 13 bases in between. This TCR came from an adult who was a healthcare worker with PCR-confirmed SARS-CoV-2 infection or an uninfected control (not recorded which). The source was whole blood, collected at baseline. This chain connects TRBV13 to TRBJ2-3; a weak D match, TRBD2 (6 bases). The DNA of the CDR3 is TGTGCCAGCAGCAGCCGGACTAACGCAGATACGCAGTATTTT. It yields the protein CASSSRTNADTQYF.